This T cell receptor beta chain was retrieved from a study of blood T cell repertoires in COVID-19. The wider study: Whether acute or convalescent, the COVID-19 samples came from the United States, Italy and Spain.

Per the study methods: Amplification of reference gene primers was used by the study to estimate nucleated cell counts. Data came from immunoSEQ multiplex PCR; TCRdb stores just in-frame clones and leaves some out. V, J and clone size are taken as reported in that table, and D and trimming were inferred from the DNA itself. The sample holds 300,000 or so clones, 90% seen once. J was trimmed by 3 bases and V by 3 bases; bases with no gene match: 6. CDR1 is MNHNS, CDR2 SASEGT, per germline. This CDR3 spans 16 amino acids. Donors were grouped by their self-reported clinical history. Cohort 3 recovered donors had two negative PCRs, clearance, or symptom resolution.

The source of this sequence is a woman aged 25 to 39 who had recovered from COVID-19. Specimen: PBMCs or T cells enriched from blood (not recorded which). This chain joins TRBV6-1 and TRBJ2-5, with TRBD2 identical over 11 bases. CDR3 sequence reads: CASSERTSGFKETQYF. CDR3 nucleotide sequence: TGTGCCAGCAGTGAGCGGACTAGCGGGTTTAAAGAGACCCAGTACTTC.